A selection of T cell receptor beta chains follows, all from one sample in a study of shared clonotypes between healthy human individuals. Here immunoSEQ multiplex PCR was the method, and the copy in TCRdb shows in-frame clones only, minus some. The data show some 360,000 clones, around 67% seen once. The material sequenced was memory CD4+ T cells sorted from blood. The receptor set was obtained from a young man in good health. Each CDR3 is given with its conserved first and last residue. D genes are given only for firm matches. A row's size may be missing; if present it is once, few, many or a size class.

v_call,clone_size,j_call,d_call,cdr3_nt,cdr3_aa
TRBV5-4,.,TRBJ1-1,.,TGTGCCAGCAGTGGGAGGGGTACTGAAGCTTTCTTT,CASSGRGTEAFF
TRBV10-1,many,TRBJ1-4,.,TGCGCCAGCAGTGACAGGATGCATGAAAAACTGTTTTTT,CASSDRMHEKLFF
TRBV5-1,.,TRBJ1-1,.,TGCGCCAGCAGCCGTGCTGGAGAGAACACTGAAGCTTTCTTT,CASSRAGENTEAFF
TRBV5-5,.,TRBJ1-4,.,TGTGCCAGCAGCTTGGCATTAGGGACGGGATATGAAAAACTGTTTTTT,CASSLALGTGYEKLFF
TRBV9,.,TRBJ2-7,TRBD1,TGTGCCAGCAGCCGACTCGGGGACAGCTCCTACGAGCAGTACTTC,CASSRLGDSSYEQYF
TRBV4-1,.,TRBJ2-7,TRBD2,TGCGCCAGCAGCCGTGGACTAGCGAGGTCCTACGAGCAGTACTTC,CASSRGLARSYEQYF
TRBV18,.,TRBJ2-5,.,TGTGCCAGCTCACCTGGGGGAGAAGAGACCCAGTACTTC,CASSPGGEETQYF
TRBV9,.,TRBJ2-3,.,TGTGCCAGCAGCGTGGACGCACAGGGTACAGATACGCAGTATTTT,CASSVDAQGTDTQYF
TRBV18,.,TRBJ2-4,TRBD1,TGTGCCAGCTCACCACTCCCTCGAGTCTGGGACAGGGTAGGGGGAAACATTCAGTACTTC,CASSPLPRVWDRVGGNIQYF
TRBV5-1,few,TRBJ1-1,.,TGCGCCAGCAGCTTGGTCCAAGACCCCTTCTTAAACACTGAAGCTTTCTTT,CASSLVQDPFLNTEAFF
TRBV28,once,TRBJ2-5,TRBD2,TGTGCCAGCAGCCGATTTGGCGGGAGTTGGGAGACCCAGTACTTC,CASSRFGGSWETQYF
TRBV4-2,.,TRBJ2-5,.,TGTGCCAGCAGCCAAGAAGCGACCCTGTACCAAGAGACCCAGTACTTC,CASSQEATLYQETQYF
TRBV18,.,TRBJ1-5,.,TGTGCCAGCTCAAGTTGGGTGGACCAGCCCCAGCATTTT,CASSSWVDQPQHF
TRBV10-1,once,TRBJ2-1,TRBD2,TGCGCCAGCAGTGAGTCTCCAGGACTAGCGGGAGTTAGTCTTGGGCATGAGCAGTTCTTC,CASSESPGLAGVSLGHEQFF
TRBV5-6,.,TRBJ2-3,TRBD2,TGTGCCAGCAGCTTGGTAGGGACTAGCACCACAGATACGCAGTATTTT,CASSLVGTSTTDTQYF
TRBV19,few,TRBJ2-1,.,TGTGCCAGTAGTATGTTAAAGGACAATGAGCAGTTCTTC,CASSMLKDNEQFF
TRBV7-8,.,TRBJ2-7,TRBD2,TGTGCCAGCAGCCTGGGACTAGCTAACTCCTACGAGCAGTACTTC,CASSLGLANSYEQYF
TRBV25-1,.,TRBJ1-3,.,TGTGCCAGCAGTGAGAGCGGCAGGCGTTCTGGAAACACCATATATTTT,CASSESGRRSGNTIYF
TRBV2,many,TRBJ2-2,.,TGTGCCAGCTTACCGGGGAATACCGGGGAGCTGTTTTTT,CASLPGNTGELFF
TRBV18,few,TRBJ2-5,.,TGTGCCAGCTCCGTCGCGCAAGAGACCCAGTACTTC,CASSVAQETQYF
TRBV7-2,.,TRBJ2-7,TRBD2,TGTGCCAGCAGCAGCGGGAAAATCTCCTACGAGCAGTACTTC,CASSSGKISYEQYF
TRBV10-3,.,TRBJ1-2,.,TGTGCCATCAGTGAGGACGGAAACTATGGCTACACCTTC,CAISEDGNYGYTF
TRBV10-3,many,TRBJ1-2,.,TGTGCCATCAGCGATCCGAGGCAGGGCTATGGCTACACCTTC,CAISDPRQGYGYTF
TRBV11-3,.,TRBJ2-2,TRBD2,TGTGCCAGCAGCAAACTAGCGGAAGGGGAGCTGTTTTTT,CASSKLAEGELFF
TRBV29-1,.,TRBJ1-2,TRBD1,TGCAGCGTGAACAGGGGAGGGGATGGCTACACCTTC,CSVNRGGDGYTF
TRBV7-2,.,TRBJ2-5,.,TGTGCCAGCAGCTTACTCCCCCAGGGAGAGACCCAGTACTTC,CASSLLPQGETQYF
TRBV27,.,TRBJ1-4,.,TGTGCCAGCAGTTTGAGAGGGGCAGAAAAACTGTTTTTT,CASSLRGAEKLFF
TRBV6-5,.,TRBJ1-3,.,TGTGCCAGCAGTTACTCGAGGAACTCTGGAAACACCATATATTTT,CASSYSRNSGNTIYF
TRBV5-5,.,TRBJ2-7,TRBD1,TGTGCCAGCAGCTTCGGGACAGGGGGGGACGAGCAGTACTTC,CASSFGTGGDEQYF
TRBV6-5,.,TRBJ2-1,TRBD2,TGTGCCAGCAGTTTAGCGGGAGACTACAATGAGCAGTTCTTC,CASSLAGDYNEQFF
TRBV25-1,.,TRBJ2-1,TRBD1,TGTGCCAGCAGTGCCTGGACAGGGCCAGGTGAGCAGTTCTTC,CASSAWTGPGEQFF
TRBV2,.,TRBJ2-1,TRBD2,TGTGCCAGCAGACTAGCGGGAAACAATGAGCAGTTCTTC,CASRLAGNNEQFF
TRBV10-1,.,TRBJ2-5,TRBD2,TGCGCCAGCACCCGACTAGCGGGAGGCTCAGAGACCCAGTACTTC,CASTRLAGGSETQYF
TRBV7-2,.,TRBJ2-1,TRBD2,TGTGCCAGCAGCCTCGGACTAGCGGGCAGCTCCTACAATGAGCAGTTCTTC,CASSLGLAGSSYNEQFF
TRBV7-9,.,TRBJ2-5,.,TGTGCCAGCAAAACGACCAAAGAGACCCAGTACTTC,CASKTTKETQYF
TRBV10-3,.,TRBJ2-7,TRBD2,TGTGCCATCAGTGGGGCTAGCGGGATCCGCTACGAGCAGTACTTC,CAISGASGIRYEQYF
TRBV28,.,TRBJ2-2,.,TGTGCCAGCCTTTCCGAAATGTACACCGGGGAGCTGTTTTTT,CASLSEMYTGELFF
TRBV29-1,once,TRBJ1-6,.,TGCAGCGGGCGACAAGACAATAATTCACCCCTCCACTTT,CSGRQDNNSPLHF